This T cell receptor (beta chain) originates from a study of blood T cell repertoires in COVID-19. The sample holds one count of this clone. Categorization into cohorts depended on clinical history that participants reported. Recovery among Cohort 3 donors was established by two negative PCRs, clearance, or symptom resolution. The CDR3 loop spans 12 amino acids. Germline-derived CDR1 and CDR2 are MDHEN and SYDVKM. The V gene lost 2 bases and the J gene lost 2 bases, with 2 bases spanning the gap. In the study's own analysis: By means of reference gene primer amplification, nucleated cell counts were estimated. Profiled with immunoSEQ multiplex PCR; TCRdb holds only in-frame clones, not every one. That table furnishes V, J and clone size, whereas the DNA furnished D and trimming. The table includes roughly 270,000 clones, less than 85% detected once.

This clonotype was sampled from a woman aged 45-65 years who had recovered from COVID-19. The chain recombines TRBV28 with TRBJ2-3, with D hard to call. Sequenced: PBMCs or T cells enriched from blood (not recorded which). The CDR3 nucleotides read TGTGCCAGCAGTTTACTCACAGATACGCAGTATTTT. Translation: CASSLLTDTQYF.